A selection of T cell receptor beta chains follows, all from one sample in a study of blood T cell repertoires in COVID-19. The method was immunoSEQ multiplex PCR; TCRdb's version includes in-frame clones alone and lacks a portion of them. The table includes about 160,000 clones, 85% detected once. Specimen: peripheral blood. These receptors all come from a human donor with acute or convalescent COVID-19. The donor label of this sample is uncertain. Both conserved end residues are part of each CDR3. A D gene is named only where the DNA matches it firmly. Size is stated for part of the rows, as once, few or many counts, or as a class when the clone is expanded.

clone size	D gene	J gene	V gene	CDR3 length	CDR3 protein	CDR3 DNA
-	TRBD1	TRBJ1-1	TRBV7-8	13	CASSYDRGWVAFF	TGTGCCAGCAGCTACGACAGGGGATGGGTAGCTTTCTTT
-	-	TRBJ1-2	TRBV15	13	CATSNDRNYGYTF	TGTGCCACCAGCAACGACAGAAACTATGGCTACACCTTC
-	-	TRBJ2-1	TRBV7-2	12	CASSFLDNEQFF	TGTGCCAGCAGTTTTTTAGACAATGAGCAGTTCTTC
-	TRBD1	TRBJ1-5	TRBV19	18	CASSIGAGGAVSNQPQHF	TGTGCCAGTAGTATCGGAGCAGGGGGCGCGGTTAGCAATCAGCCCCAGCATTTT
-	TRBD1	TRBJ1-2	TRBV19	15	CASSQTGSADYGYTF	TGTGCCAGTAGTCAGACAGGGAGTGCTGACTATGGCTACACCTTC
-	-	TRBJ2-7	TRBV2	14	CASLPAPLTGEQYF	TGTGCCAGTCTACCAGCCCCCCTTACGGGCGAGCAGTACTTC
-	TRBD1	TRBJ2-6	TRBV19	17	CASRGGQGSSGANVLTF	TGTGCCAGTAGGGGGGGACAGGGTTCCTCTGGGGCCAACGTCCTGACTTTC
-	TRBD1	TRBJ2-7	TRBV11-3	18	CASSSAPGQGRLPYEQYF	TGTGCCAGCAGCTCCGCCCCGGGACAGGGGAGGTTACCCTACGAGCAGTACTTC
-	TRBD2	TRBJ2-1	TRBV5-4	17	CASSGPAGGSLYNEQFF	TGTGCCAGCAGCGGGCCAGCGGGGGGATCTCTCTACAATGAGCAGTTCTTC
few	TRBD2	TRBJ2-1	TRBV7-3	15	CASRLSGGGRNEQFF	TGTGCCAGCAGGCTCAGCGGGGGTGGCCGTAATGAGCAGTTCTTC
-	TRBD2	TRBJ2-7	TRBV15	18	CATSRASRGSGGAREQYF	TGTGCCACCAGCAGAGCGAGTAGGGGCAGCGGGGGAGCGAGGGAGCAGTACTTC
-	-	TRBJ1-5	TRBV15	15	CATSRVQGTDQPQHF	TGTGCCACCAGCAGAGTGCAGGGCACCGATCAGCCCCAGCATTTT
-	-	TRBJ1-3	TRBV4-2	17	CASSPETAPYSGNTIYF	TGTGCCAGCAGCCCAGAGACAGCGCCTTACTCTGGAAACACCATATATTTT
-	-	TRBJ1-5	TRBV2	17	CASSTPQGTRSNQPQHF	TGTGCCAGCAGTACACCACAGGGAACACGGAGCAATCAGCCCCAGCATTTT
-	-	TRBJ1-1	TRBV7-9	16	CASSLPGGAGNTEAFF	TGTGCCAGCAGCCTACCCGGGGGGGCAGGCAACACTGAAGCTTTCTTT
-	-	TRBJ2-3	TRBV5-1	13	CASSFPDTDTQYF	TGCGCCAGCAGCTTCCCAGACACAGATACGCAGTATTTT
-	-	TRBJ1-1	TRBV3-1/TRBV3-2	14	CASSPRQRNTEAFF	TGTGCCAGCAGCCCTAGACAGAGGAACACTGAAGCTTTCTTT
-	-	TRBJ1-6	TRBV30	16	CAWSLSGSSYNSPLHF	TGTGCCTGGAGTCTTTCGGGGAGCTCCTATAATTCACCCCTCCACTTT
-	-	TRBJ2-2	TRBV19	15	CASSTWTVSGGELFF	TGTGCCAGTAGTACCTGGACAGTATCAGGCGGGGAGCTGTTTTTT
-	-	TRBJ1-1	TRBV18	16	CASSPTFGQPNTEAFF	TGTGCCAGCTCACCCACCTTTGGACAGCCGAACACTGAAGCTTTCTTT
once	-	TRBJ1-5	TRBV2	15	CASSPAGDSSWPQHF	TGTGCCAGCAGTCCAGCCGGGGACTCTTCGTGGCCCCAGCATTTT
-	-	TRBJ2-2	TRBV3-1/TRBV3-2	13	CASSQIFTGELFF	TGTGCCAGCAGCCAAATCTTCACCGGGGAGCTGTTTTTT
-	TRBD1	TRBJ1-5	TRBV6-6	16	CASSYSGTGLNQPQHF	TGTGCCAGCAGTTACTCAGGGACAGGGCTCAATCAGCCCCAGCATTTT
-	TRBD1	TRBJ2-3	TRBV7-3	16	CASSLRPTGGVDTQYF	TGTGCCAGCAGCTTAAGGCCGACAGGGGGCGTAGATACGCAGTATTTT
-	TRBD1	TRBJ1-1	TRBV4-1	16	CASSHPASTGGTEAFF	TGCGCCAGCAGCCATCCGGCCTCTACAGGGGGCACTGAAGCTTTCTTT
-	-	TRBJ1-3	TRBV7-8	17	CASSLLRLSTSGNTIYF	TGTGCCAGCAGCTTACTTCGCCTGAGTACCTCTGGAAACACCATATATTTT
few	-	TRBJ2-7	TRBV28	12	CASSLRGWEQYF	TGTGCCAGCAGTTTGCGGGGCTGGGAGCAGTACTTC
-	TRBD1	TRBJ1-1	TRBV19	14	CATRTGNPNTEAFF	TGTGCCACCCGGACAGGGAACCCCAACACTGAAGCTTTCTTT
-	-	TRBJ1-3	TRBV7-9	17	CASSRDAQGVSGNTIYF	TGTGCCAGCAGCCGTGATGCACAGGGCGTCTCTGGAAACACCATATATTTT
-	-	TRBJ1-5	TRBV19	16	CASSIWGRGYDQPQHF	TGTGCCAGTAGTATCTGGGGCAGGGGATACGATCAGCCCCAGCATTTT
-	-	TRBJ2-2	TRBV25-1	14	CASSHDRNTGELFF	TGTGCCAGCAGTCACGACAGAAACACCGGGGAGCTGTTTTTT